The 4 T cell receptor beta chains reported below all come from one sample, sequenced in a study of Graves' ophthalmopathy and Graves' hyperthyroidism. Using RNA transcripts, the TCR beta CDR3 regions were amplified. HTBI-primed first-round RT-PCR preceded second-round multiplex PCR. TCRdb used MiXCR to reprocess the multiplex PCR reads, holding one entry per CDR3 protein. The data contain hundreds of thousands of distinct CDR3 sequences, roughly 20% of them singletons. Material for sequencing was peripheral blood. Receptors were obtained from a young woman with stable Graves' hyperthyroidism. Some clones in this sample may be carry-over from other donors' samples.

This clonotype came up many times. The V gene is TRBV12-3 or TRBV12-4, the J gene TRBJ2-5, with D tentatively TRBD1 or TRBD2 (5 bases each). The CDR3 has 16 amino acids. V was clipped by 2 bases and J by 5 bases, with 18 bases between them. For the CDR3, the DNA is TGTGCCAGCAGTTTAAGTCCCGGGACCTCACGGGAGACCCAGTACTTC. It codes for CASSLSPGTSRETQYF.

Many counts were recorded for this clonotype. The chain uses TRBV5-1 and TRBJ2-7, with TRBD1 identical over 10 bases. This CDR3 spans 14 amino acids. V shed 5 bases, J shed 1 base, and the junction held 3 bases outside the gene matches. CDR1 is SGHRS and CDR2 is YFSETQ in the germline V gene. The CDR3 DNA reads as TGCGCCAGCAGTAAGGGACAGGGGTCCTACGAGCAGTACTTC. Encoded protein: CASSKGQGSYEQYF. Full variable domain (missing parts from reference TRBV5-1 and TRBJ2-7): KAGVTQTPRYLIKTRGQQVTLSCSPISGHRSVSWYQQTPGQGLQFLFEYFSETQRNKGNFPGRFSGRQFSNSRSEMNVSTLELGDSALYLCASSKGQGSYEQYFGPGTRLTVT.

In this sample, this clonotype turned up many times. In DNA form, the CDR3 reads TGTGCCAGCAGTTTTTCGGGGGGCAACCGGAACACTGAAGCTTTCTTT. It translates to CASSFSGGNRNTEAFF. The genes are TRBV12-3 or TRBV12-4 and TRBJ1-1, with a possible D match to TRBD1 (6 bases). The CDR3 is 16 amino acids. Trimming removed 3 bases at V and 1 base at J, with 15 bases between.

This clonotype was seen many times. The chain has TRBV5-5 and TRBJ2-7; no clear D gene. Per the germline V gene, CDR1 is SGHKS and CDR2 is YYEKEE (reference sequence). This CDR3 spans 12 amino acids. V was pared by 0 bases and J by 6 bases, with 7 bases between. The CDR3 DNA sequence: TGTGCCAGCAGCTTGGAGTCTGCCGAGCAGTACTTC. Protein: CASSLESAEQYF.